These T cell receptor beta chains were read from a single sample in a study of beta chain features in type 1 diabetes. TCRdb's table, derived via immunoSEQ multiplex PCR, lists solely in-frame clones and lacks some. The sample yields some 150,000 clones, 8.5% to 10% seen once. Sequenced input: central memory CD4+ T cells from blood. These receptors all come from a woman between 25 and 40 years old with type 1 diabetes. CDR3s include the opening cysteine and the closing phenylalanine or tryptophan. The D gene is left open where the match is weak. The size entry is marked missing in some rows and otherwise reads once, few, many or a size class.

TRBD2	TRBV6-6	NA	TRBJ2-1	CASSYYERTRGDEQFF	TGTGCCAGCAGTTACTACGAGAGGACTAGGGGCGATGAGCAGTTCTTC
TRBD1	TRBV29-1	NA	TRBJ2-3	CSISTGADTQYF	TGCAGCATATCGACAGGGGCGGATACGCAGTATTTT
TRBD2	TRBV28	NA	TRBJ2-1	CASSSLAGGGNEQFF	TGTGCCAGCAGTTCACTAGCGGGAGGGGGCAATGAGCAGTTCTTC
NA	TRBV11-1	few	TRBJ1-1	CASSDIWGLEAFF	TGTGCCAGCAGCGACATATGGGGACTTGAAGCTTTCTTT
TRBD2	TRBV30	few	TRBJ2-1	CAWSRTSGRYNEQFF	TGTGCCTGGAGCCGGACTAGCGGACGTTACAATGAGCAGTTCTTC
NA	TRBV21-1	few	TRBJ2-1	CASSRETRGAPEQFF	TGTGCCAGCAGCAGGGAGACTAGAGGGGCCCCTGAGCAGTTCTTC
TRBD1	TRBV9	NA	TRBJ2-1	CASSVGGTGPYNEQFF	TGTGCCAGCAGCGTAGGGGGGACAGGGCCCTACAATGAGCAGTTCTTC
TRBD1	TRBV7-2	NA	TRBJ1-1	CASSSRTGGKNTEAFF	TGTGCCAGCAGCTCCCGGACAGGGGGCAAGAACACTGAAGCTTTCTTT
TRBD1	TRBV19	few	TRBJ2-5	CASSRFIQGAQETQYF	TGTGCCAGTAGTAGGTTCATACAGGGGGCGCAGGAGACCCAGTACTTC
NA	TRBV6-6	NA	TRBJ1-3	CASSYSGNTIYF	TGTGCCAGCAGCTACTCTGGAAACACCATATATTTT
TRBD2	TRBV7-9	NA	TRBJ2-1	CASSSRAGVYGEQFF	TGTGCCAGCAGCTCTCGGGCGGGAGTTTACGGTGAGCAGTTCTTC
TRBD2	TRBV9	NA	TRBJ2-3	CASSVSSGAGGDTQYF	TGTGCCAGCAGCGTATCTAGCGGAGCTGGGGGAGATACGCAGTATTTT
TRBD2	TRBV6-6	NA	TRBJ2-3	CASGSSGSDTQYF	TGTGCCAGCGGTTCTAGCGGTTCAGATACGCAGTATTTT
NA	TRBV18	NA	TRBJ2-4	CASSEAAVPLDIQYF	TGTGCCAGCTCAGAAGCGGCCGTGCCCTTGGACATTCAGTACTTC
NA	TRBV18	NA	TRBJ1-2	CASSQERRVDGYTF	TGTGCCAGCTCACAGGAGCGCCGGGTGGATGGCTACACCTTC
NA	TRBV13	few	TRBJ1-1	CASSFPGGGTEAFF	TGTGCCAGCAGCTTCCCAGGAGGCGGCACTGAAGCTTTCTTT
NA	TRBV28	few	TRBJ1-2	CASSNRAGYTF	TGTGCCAGCAGTAACAGGGCTGGCTACACCTTC
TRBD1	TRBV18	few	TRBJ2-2	CASSPQQGTGELFF	TGTGCCAGCTCACCTCAACAGGGGACCGGGGAGCTGTTTTTT
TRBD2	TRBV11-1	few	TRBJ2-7	CASSLSGGPYEQYF	TGTGCCAGCAGCTTATCGGGGGGACCCTACGAGCAGTACTTC
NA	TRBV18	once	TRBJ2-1	CASSWAGEGYNEQFF	TGTGCCAGCTCATGGGCAGGGGAAGGCTACAATGAGCAGTTCTTC
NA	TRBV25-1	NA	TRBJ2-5	CASSEPRGGWETQYF	TGTGCCAGCAGTGAGCCTAGGGGGGGGTGGGAGACCCAGTACTTC
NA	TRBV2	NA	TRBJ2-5	CASSVDSRETQYF	TGTGCCAGCAGCGTGGACAGCCGCGAGACCCAGTACTTC
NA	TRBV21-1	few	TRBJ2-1	CASSARLAGGSYNEQFF	TGTGCCAGCAGCGCCCGACTAGCGGGAGGTTCTTACAATGAGCAGTTCTTC
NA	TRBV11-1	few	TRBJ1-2	CASSLVGANYGYTF	TGTGCCAGCAGCTTAGTGGGAGCTAACTATGGCTACACCTTC
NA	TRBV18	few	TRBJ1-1	CASSPLGTTNTEAFF	TGTGCCAGCTCACCCCTCGGGACAACGAACACTGAAGCTTTCTTT
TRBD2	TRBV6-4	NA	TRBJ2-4	CASSSGTAGDIQYF	TGTGCCAGCAGTTCCGGGACGGCGGGGGACATTCAGTACTTC
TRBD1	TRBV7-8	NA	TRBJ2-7	CASSTRTGARYEQYF	TGTGCCAGCAGCACCAGGACAGGGGCCCGCTACGAGCAGTACTTC
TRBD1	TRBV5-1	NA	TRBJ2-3	CASSLEATGVTTQYF	TGCGCCAGCAGCTTGGAAGCAACAGGGGTTACTACGCAGTATTTT
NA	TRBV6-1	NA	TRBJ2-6	CASSLQGANVLTF	TGTGCCAGCAGTCTACAGGGTGCCAACGTCCTGACTTTC
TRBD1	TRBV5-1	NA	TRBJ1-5	CASSLSGGDQPQHF	TGCGCCAGCAGCTTATCAGGGGGAGACCAGCCCCAGCATTTT
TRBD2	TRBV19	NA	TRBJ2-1	CASSMRTSGFINEQFF	TGTGCCAGTAGCATGAGGACTAGCGGTTTCATCAATGAGCAGTTCTTC
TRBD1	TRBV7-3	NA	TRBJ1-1	CASSPTGVTEAFF	TGTGCCAGCAGCCCGACAGGGGTAACTGAAGCTTTCTTT
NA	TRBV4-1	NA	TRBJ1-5	CASSQDLSARPQHF	TGCGCCAGCAGCCAAGATCTATCCGCGCGGCCCCAGCATTTT
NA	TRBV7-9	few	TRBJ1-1	CASSPGILNTEAFF	TGTGCCAGCAGCCCCGGGATTCTCAACACTGAAGCTTTCTTT
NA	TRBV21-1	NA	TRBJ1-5	CASSKPALNGGNQPQHF	TGTGCCAGCAGCAAGCCTGCCCTGAATGGAGGCAATCAGCCCCAGCATTTT
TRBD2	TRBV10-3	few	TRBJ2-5	CAISGGLDRETQYF	TGTGCCATCAGTGGCGGACTAGATCGAGAGACCCAGTACTTC